A selection of T cell receptor beta chains follows, all from one sample in a study of control samples from healthy donors and cancer patients. Produced via immunoSEQ multiplex PCR; TCRdb's table is partial and in-frame only. The table includes about 170,000 clones, around 90% detected once. Source material: blood. These receptors were collected from a woman aged 25 to 39 in good health. The CDR3 runs from the conserved cysteine through the conserved F or W. Each record gives: J gene, V gene, D gene, clone size, CDR3 protein, CDR3 DNA. A D gene is named only where the DNA matches it firmly. Clone size appears in some rows only: once, few, many, or a class for an expanded clone.

TRBJ2-7	TRBV28	TRBD1	.	CASSATTDRGKQYF	TGTGCCAGCAGTGCCACCACGGACAGGGGGAAGCAGTACTTC
TRBJ2-1	TRBV5-4	TRBD2	.	CASSLATASGGYNEQFF	TGTGCCAGCAGCTTGGCTACAGCGAGCGGGGGTTACAATGAGCAGTTCTTC
TRBJ2-3	TRBV6-4	.	.	CASSEQGADTQYF	TGTGCCAGCAGTGAACAGGGCGCAGATACGCAGTATTTT
TRBJ1-2	TRBV27	.	.	CASSLWEGYGYTF	TGTGCCAGCAGTTTATGGGAGGGGTATGGCTACACCTTC
TRBJ1-1	TRBV5-1	TRBD1	.	CASSLRQGSMNTEAFF	TGCGCCAGCAGCTTGAGACAGGGAAGCATGAACACTGAAGCTTTCTTT
TRBJ2-1	TRBV4-2	.	once	CASSLGGGGNEQFF	TGTGCCAGCAGCCTCGGAGGGGGTGGCAATGAGCAGTTCTTC
TRBJ2-1	TRBV7-7	TRBD1	.	CASSLGQGSYNEQFF	TGTGCTAGCAGCTTGGGACAGGGCTCCTACAATGAGCAGTTCTTC
TRBJ1-3	TRBV5-1	.	once	CASSRDGPTSGNTIYF	TGCGCCAGCAGCCGGGACGGACCCACCTCTGGAAACACCATATATTTT
TRBJ1-1	TRBV6-5	TRBD1	.	CASSTPQGTEAFF	TGTGCCAGCAGTACTCCACAGGGGACTGAAGCTTTCTTT
TRBJ1-3	TRBV7-6	.	.	CASSLYSHRQVRSGNTIYF	TGTGCCAGCAGCTTATATAGTCACCGACAGGTTCGCTCTGGAAACACCATATATTTT
TRBJ2-2	TRBV6-5	TRBD2	.	CASQAGYRSGELFF	TGTGCCAGCCAAGCGGGGTATAGGTCCGGGGAGCTGTTTTTT
TRBJ1-1	TRBV19	TRBD1	.	CASSGPDRETTEAFF	TGTGCCAGTAGTGGGCCGGACAGGGAGACCACTGAAGCTTTCTTT
TRBJ2-2	TRBV7-2	.	.	CASSLAGSDTGELFF	TGTGCCAGCAGCTTAGCGGGGTCGGACACCGGGGAGCTGTTTTTT
TRBJ1-1	TRBV7-9	.	few	CASRGDTEAFF	TGTGCCAGCAGGGGGGACACTGAAGCTTTCTTT
TRBJ1-5	TRBV19	TRBD1	.	CASMGQGIGQPQHF	TGTGCCAGTATGGGACAGGGGATTGGGCAGCCCCAGCATTTT
TRBJ1-6	TRBV3-1/TRBV3-2	.	.	CASSQGPADNSPLHF	TGTGCCAGCAGCCAAGGGCCCGCGGATAATTCACCCCTCCACTTT
TRBJ2-2	TRBV13	.	few	CASSSLTGLANTGELFF	TGTGCCAGCAGCTCCTTGACGGGACTCGCGAACACCGGGGAGCTGTTTTTT
TRBJ2-1	TRBV19	.	.	CASSIRGRGSYNEQFF	TGTGCCAGTAGTATCAGGGGGAGGGGCTCCTACAATGAGCAGTTCTTC
TRBJ2-3	TRBV30	.	.	CAWRLLAGIDTQYF	TGTGCCTGGAGGCTCCTGGCGGGCATAGATACGCAGTATTTT
TRBJ2-3	TRBV7-2	.	.	CASSFGGLTDTQYF	TGTGCCAGCAGCTTCGGGGGGCTCACAGATACGCAGTATTTT
TRBJ1-2	TRBV29-1	.	.	CTPPGLANYGYTF	TGCACCCCTCCGGGGTTAGCTAACTATGGCTACACCTTC
TRBJ2-1	TRBV3-1/TRBV3-2	.	.	CASSQDLLSYNEQFF	TGTGCCAGCAGCCAAGATCTACTCTCCTACAATGAGCAGTTCTTC
TRBJ1-5	TRBV29-1	.	.	CSVGSGQRNQPQHF	TGCAGCGTTGGTAGTGGCCAGCGCAATCAGCCCCAGCATTTT
TRBJ1-5	TRBV19	TRBD1	few	CASSIPGKGTGDQPQHF	TGTGCCAGTAGTATCCCCGGAAAAGGGACAGGGGATCAGCCCCAGCATTTT
TRBJ2-1	TRBV7-2	.	.	CASSFLLSYNEQFF	TGTGCCAGCAGCTTCCTCCTCTCCTACAATGAGCAGTTCTTC
TRBJ2-3	TRBV7-9	.	.	CASSLAGPDTQYF	TGTGCCAGCAGCTTGGCGGGCCCAGATACGCAGTATTTT
TRBJ1-5	TRBV28	TRBD1	.	CASSPGRDRALYSNQPQHF	TGTGCCAGCAGTCCCGGCCGGGACAGGGCCCTTTATAGCAATCAGCCCCAGCATTTT
TRBJ2-1	TRBV5-1	TRBD2	.	CASTRERETPNEQFF	TGCGCCAGCACCAGGGAGCGGGAGACACCCAATGAGCAGTTCTTC
TRBJ2-1	TRBV6-5	.	.	CASSYRGSNEQFF	TGTGCCAGCAGTTACCGGGGGTCCAATGAGCAGTTCTTC
TRBJ2-4	TRBV5-6	.	.	CASSFGQMNIQYF	TGTGCCAGCAGCTTCGGGCAGATGAACATTCAGTACTTC
TRBJ2-3	TRBV2	TRBD2	once	CASTRLAGMTTDTQYF	TGTGCCAGCACCCGACTAGCGGGTATGACCACAGATACGCAGTATTTT
TRBJ2-5	TRBV30	TRBD1	.	CAWKGGILETQYF	TGTGCCTGGAAAGGGGGCATTTTAGAGACCCAGTACTTC
TRBJ1-2	TRBV6-5	.	once	CASSYEVNYGYTF	TGTGCCAGCAGTTACGAGGTTAACTATGGCTACACCTTC
TRBJ1-1	TRBV27	TRBD1	once	CASSLQGAGTEAFF	TGTGCCAGCAGTTTACAGGGGGCTGGGACTGAAGCTTTCTTT
TRBJ2-5	TRBV28	TRBD1	.	CASRQPTGGAETQYF	TGTGCCAGCAGACAACCTACAGGGGGCGCGGAGACCCAGTACTTC
TRBJ1-1	TRBV6-4	TRBD1	few	CASSEDPGQGATEAFF	TGTGCCAGCAGTGAAGACCCGGGACAGGGGGCCACTGAAGCTTTCTTT
TRBJ2-6	TRBV2	.	few	CASSAIRYSGANVLTF	TGTGCCAGCAGTGCCATAAGGTACTCTGGGGCCAACGTCCTGACTTTC
TRBJ1-1	TRBV10-3	TRBD1	.	CATQGGDKITEAFF	TGTGCCACCCAGGGGGGAGACAAGATCACTGAAGCTTTCTTT
TRBJ2-2	TRBV15	TRBD1	.	CATSSTGTGDTGELFF	TGTGCCACCAGCAGTACCGGGACAGGGGACACCGGGGAGCTGTTTTTT
TRBJ2-4	TRBV7-8	TRBD2	once	CASSFGLVLPKNIQYF	TGTGCCAGCAGCTTTGGACTAGTTTTACCCAAAAACATTCAGTACTTC
TRBJ1-2	TRBV29-1	.	.	CSVVGRLGYGYTF	TGCAGCGTTGTAGGCAGGCTCGGATATGGCTACACCTTC
TRBJ1-2	TRBV3-1/TRBV3-2	.	.	CASSRTADGYTF	TGTGCCAGCAGCCGGACAGCAGACGGCTACACCTTC